The source of this TCR beta chain is a study of neurological immune-mediated disorders. TCRdb called the 5' RACE reads again in MiXCR, with one record for every CDR3 protein. The sample consists of tens of thousands of distinct CDR3 sequences, under 11% of them appearing once. V gave up 0 bases and J gave up 4 bases, with 10 bases separating them. This CDR3 is 15 amino acids long. Germline loops: CDR1 SGHRS, CDR2 YFSETQ. This clonotype was seen repeatedly, ten times or more. This TCR came from a woman between 55 and 75 years old with HTLV-1-associated myelopathy (HAM/TSP). V is TRBV5-1 and J is TRBJ2-2; D gene uncertain. Sequencing was carried out using PBMCs. CDR3 sequence reads: CASSLDGISTGELFF. The CDR3 bases are TGCGCCAGCAGCTTGGATGGTATTTCCACCGGGGAGCTGTTTTTT.